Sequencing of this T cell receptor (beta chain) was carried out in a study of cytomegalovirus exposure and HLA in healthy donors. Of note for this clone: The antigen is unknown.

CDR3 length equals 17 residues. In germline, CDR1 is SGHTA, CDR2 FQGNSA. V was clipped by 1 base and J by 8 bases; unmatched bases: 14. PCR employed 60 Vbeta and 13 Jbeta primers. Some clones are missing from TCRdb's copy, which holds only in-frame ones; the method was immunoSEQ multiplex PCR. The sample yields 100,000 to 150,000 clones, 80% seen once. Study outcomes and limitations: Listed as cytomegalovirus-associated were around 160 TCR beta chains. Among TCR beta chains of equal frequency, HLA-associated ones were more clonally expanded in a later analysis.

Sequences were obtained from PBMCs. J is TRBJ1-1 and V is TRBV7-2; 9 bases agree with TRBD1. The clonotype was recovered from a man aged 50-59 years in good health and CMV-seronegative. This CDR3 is CASSLGGGQGKVREAFF. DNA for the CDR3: TGTGCCAGCAGCTTAGGGGGGGGACAGGGCAAGGTGAGGGAAGCTTTCTTT.